This T cell receptor beta chain was recovered during a study of Graves' ophthalmopathy and Graves' hyperthyroidism. The CDR3 is 16 residues long. V lost 4 bases to trimming and J lost 0 bases; unmatched junction nucleotides: 9. Germline values: CDR1 SGDLS, CDR2 YYNGEE. Study-wide findings and caveats: With just under 71% sensitivity and 72% to 80% specificity, the model predicted ophthalmopathy progression.

Points on this clonotype: What it binds is not known.

From RNA, the CDR3 regions of TCR beta chains were amplified and sequenced. HTBI primers primed a first-round RT-PCR, and a second-round multiplex PCR followed. Using its own MiXCR run on the multiplex PCR reads, TCRdb lists one record per CDR3 protein. The table lists a few hundred thousand distinct CDR3 sequences, 35% to 40% of them singletons. Ages of hyperthyroidism patients ran from 18 to 65, and their diagnoses were new, under 2 months' duration. The receptor comes from an adult man with Graves' hyperthyroidism. The chain recombines TRBV9 with TRBJ1-2, with 7 nucleotides matching TRBD1. Sequencing used peripheral blood or thyroid tissue (not recorded which). The CDR3 sequence is CASSFRQGSANYGYTF. The CDR3 DNA sequence: TGTGCCAGCAGCTTTAGACAGGGTTCCGCTAACTATGGCTACACCTTC.